This T cell receptor (beta chain) was sequenced in a study of post-analysis software for immune sequencing data. Study background: Relapsing-remitting, secondary progressive and progressive-relapsing multiple sclerosis courses were included.

The library was made from cDNA and included unique molecular identifiers. TCRdb re-called the PCR reads through MiXCR, storing one row per CDR3 protein. Seen here are roughly 430,000 distinct CDR3 sequences, approximately 37% observed once, and the top ten hold 7.6%. Study-level findings and limits: Normalized Chao1 diversity was significantly lower in multiple sclerosis patients than in controls. Patients carried a handful of TRBV segments more frequently than controls did, and TRBV5-6, TRBV5-1 and TRBV20-1 were among them.

With respect to this clonotype: Its antigen is unidentified.

V was pared by 8 bases and J by 9 bases, with 14 bases of the junction left unmatched. There are 14 residues in the CDR3. In germline, CDR1 is SGHAT, CDR2 FQDESV (reference sequence). This TCR derives from a girl aged 2 to 9 with multiple sclerosis. The chain carries TRBV11-1 and TRBJ2-5, with 8 bases that match TRBD1. The sequenced sample was blood. The CDR3 DNA reads as TGTGCCAGCTCAAAGGACAGGGACAGTCATGCCCAGTACTTC. Translating gives CASSKDRDSHAQYF.